This is a list of T cell receptor beta chains from one sample in a study of long-term antiretroviral therapy in people with HIV. Only in-frame clones appear in the TCRdb table, and some are missing; sequencing was by immunoSEQ multiplex PCR. The table has 15,000 to 20,000 clones, 80% to 90% seen once. The sample was unsorted PBMCs, taken 2.2 to 2.3 years before starting antiretroviral therapy. Receptors were obtained from a woman in her twenties or thirties with HIV. Both conserved end residues are part of each CDR3.

TRBV7-9 | CATKGGHNYGYTF
TRBV6-5 | CASSYGQLGGTDTQYF
TRBV4-3 | CASSQDVNTEAFF
TRBV5-1 | CASRAGGEHEKLFF
TRBV5-4 | CASSLGGLAEAPEQFF
TRBV7-3 | CASSATSGDTDTQYF
TRBV19 | CASSDRAGQPQHF
TRBV7-8 | CASSPTGGGEKLFF
TRBV7-9 | CASSSSRDRGTNEKLFF
TRBV7-9 | CASSSEETQYF
TRBV5-6 | CASSAPLGYEQYF
TRBV6-5 | CASTHGRNQPQHF
TRBV7-6 | CASSLRQGNTGELFF
TRBV2 | CASRGEGNTIYF
TRBV27 | CASSLGQGTGELFF
TRBV5-6 | CASSLANAGAGGYTF
TRBV6-6 | CASSYSASGGSNEQFF
TRBV6-1 | CASTTGSSYEQYF
TRBV7-2 | CASSPLTGTGPQPQHF
TRBV4-1 | CASSQGGGQETQYF
TRBV10-1 | CASSESQGAGEQFF
TRBV18 | CASSPGTTENYGYTF
TRBV6-5 | CASSYSRTGGNYGYTF
TRBV7-9 | CASSLQTRLVDTQYF
TRBV18 | CASRNSLDRGNQPQHF
TRBV7-2 | CASSLRLDPNEQYF
TRBV5-1 | CASSGTSAETQYF
TRBV18 | CASSRLAGGPDTQYF
TRBV7-9 | CASSLAFSGGLNTGELFF
TRBV4-3 | CASSQAGLSGYGYTF
TRBV5-1 | CASSLDGTGGFGYGYTF
TRBV19 | CASSKDRGYTDTQYF
TRBV18 | CASAGTGGNEQYF
TRBV5-1 | CATCSTGQLYEQYF
TRBV5-4 | CASSLMNRFYGYTF
TRBV27 | CASRSLVGGRSYEQYF
TRBV19 | CASSFSSAGNRAGYTF
TRBV6-5 | CASSYSGGQGYEQYF
TRBV29-1 | CSAKGASGGFTDTQYF
TRBV2 | CASSGDRAAGNTIYF
TRBV4-3 | CASSQDWVSGTEAFF
TRBV9 | CASSAHNRDDLGYTF
TRBV7-9 | CASSPGGTVNEQFF
TRBV6-1 | CASSERGAAEAFF
TRBV9 | CASSRGTAYGYTF
TRBV15 | CATSRDRGWRDGAYNEQFF
TRBV2 | CASSEGSGYEKLFF
TRBV6-1 | CASMVGQGPYEQYF
TRBV30 | CAWSVLRDSGTDTQYF
TRBV18 | CASSQSEQGYNQPQHF
TRBV30 | CAWITTGENYTGELFF
TRBV6-6 | CASSYSGRGGYTF
TRBV7-2 | CASSFSGSGETQYF